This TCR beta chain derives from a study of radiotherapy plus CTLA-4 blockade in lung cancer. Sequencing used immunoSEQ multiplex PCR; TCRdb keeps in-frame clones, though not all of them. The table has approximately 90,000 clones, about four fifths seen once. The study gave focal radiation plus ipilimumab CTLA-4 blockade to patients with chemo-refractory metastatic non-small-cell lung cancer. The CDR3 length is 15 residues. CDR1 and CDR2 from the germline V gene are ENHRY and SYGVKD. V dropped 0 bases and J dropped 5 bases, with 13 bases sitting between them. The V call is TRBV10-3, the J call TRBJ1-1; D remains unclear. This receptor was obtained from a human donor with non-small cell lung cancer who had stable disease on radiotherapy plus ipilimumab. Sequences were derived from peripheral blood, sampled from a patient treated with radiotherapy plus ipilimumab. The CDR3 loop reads CAISESPLVGTEAFF. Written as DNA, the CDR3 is TGTGCCATCAGTGAGTCGCCGCTGGTGGGAACTGAAGCTTTCTTT.